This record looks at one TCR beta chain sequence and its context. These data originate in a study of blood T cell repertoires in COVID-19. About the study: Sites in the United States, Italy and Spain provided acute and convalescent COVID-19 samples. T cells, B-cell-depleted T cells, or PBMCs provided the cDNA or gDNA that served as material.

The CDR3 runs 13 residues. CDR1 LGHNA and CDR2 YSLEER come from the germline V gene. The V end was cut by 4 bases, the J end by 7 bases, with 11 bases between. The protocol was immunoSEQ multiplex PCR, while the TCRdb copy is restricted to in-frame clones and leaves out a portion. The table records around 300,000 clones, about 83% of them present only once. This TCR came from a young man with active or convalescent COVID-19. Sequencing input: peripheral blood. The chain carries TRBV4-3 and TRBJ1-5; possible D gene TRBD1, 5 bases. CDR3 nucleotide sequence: TGCGCCAGCAGCCCGGGACTCTTCCAGCCCCAGCATTTT. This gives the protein CASSPGLFQPQHF.